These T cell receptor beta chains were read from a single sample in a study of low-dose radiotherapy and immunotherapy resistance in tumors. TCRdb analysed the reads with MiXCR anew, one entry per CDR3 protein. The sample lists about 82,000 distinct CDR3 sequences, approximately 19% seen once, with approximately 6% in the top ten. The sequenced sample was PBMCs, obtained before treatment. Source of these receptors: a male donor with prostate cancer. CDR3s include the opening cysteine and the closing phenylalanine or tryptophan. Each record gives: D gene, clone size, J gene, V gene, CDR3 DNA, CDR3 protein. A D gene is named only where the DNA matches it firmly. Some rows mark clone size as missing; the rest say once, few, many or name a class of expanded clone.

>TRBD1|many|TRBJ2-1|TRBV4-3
TGCGCCAGCAGCCAAGCCGGCTTTGAGACAGGGGCCTACAATGAGCAGTTCTTC
CASSQAGFETGAYNEQFF
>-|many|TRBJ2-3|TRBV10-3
TGTGCCATCAGCCCGGGACGAAGAAGCACAGATACGCAGTATTTT
CAISPGRRSTDTQYF
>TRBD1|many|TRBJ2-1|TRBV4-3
TGCGCCAGCAGCCAAGAGACATTTATTTATTCAGGGGGCTCCGGGGAGCAGTTCTTC
CASSQETFIYSGGSGEQFF
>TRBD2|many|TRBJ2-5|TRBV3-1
TGTGCCAGCAGCCCTAGCGGGGGGTGGGAGACCCAGTACTTC
CASSPSGGWETQYF
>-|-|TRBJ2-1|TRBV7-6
-
CASTNQTSMYLCASSMAPNEQFF
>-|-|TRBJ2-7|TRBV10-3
TGTGCCATCAGTGAGGCAGACATCCTCAGCTTC
CAISEADILSF
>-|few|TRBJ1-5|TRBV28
TGTGCCAGCAGTCCGGGCGACAGGAGCAATCAGCCCCAGCATTTT
CASSPGDRSNQPQHF
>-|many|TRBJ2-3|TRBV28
TGTGCCAGCAGAACTACCGGGAGCACAGATACGCAGTATTTT
CASRTTGSTDTQYF
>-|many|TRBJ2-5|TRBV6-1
TGTGCCAGCGGAGTCGGGCGGGAGACCCAGTACTTC
CASGVGRETQYF
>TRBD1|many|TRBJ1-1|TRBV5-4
TGTGCCAGCAGCTTGCCGGGACAGGGGGGCACTGAAGCTTTCTTT
CASSLPGQGGTEAFF
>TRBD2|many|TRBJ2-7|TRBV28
TGTGCCATCAAGGAGACTAGCGGGACTTGGGAGCAGTACTTC
CAIKETSGTWEQYF
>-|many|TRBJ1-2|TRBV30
TGTGCCCGTGGACCCCGTAGACGCTTAAACTATGGCTACACCTTC
CARGPRRRLNYGYTF
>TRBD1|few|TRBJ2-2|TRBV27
TGTGCCAGCAGTTTGACAGGGGCAACGAACACCGGGGAGCTGTTTTTT
CASSLTGATNTGELFF
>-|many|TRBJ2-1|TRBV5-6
TGTGCCAGCACCTTCGGGACCATAGTCTACAATGAGCAGTTCTTC
CASTFGTIVYNEQFF